Each of the 13 T cell receptor beta chains below was sequenced from the same sample in a study of radiation and T cells in renal cell carcinoma. Sequencing was performed with immunoSEQ multiplex PCR; in TCRdb, only in-frame clones are kept and a portion is missing. The repertoire consists of 140,000 or so clones, with 70% to 90% occurring once and the leading ten covering more than 10%. The time point: baseline pretreatment blood. The treatment: 15 Gy SBRT to primary tumor, nephrectomy 4 weeks later. This sample comprised blood, obtained from a patient whose treatment included radiotherapy and nephrectomy. The receptor set was obtained from a woman aged 50 to 60 with renal cell carcinoma.

This clone was detected only a few times. V gene TRBV9 combines with J gene TRBJ1-4; TRBD1 agrees at 8 bases. With 0 bases clipped from V and 6 bases from J, the junction kept 4 bases outside the gene matches. CDR1 is SGDLS, CDR2 YYNGEE, per germline. This CDR3 comprises 15 residues. The CDR3: CASSVEGRGHEKLFF. DNA for the CDR3: TGTGCCAGCAGCGTAGAGGGCAGGGGGCATGAAAAACTGTTTTTT.

This chain uses TRBV7-8 with TRBJ2-2; TRBD2 agrees at 8 bases. Germline-derived CDR1 and CDR2 are SGHVS and FQNEAQ. With V trimmed by 5 bases and J by 0 bases, 11 bases remained unmatched. The CDR3 has 18 amino acids. The CDR3 spells CASSDSGALIANTGELFF. The CDR3, as DNA: TGTGCCAGCAGCGATAGCGGGGCCCTGATCGCGAACACCGGGGAGCTGTTTTTT.

The chain combines TRBV9 with TRBJ1-6; D possibly corresponds to TRBD1 (6 bases). The V gene lost 4 bases and the J gene lost 5 bases, with 13 bases spanning the gap. Germline V gives CDR1 SGDLS, CDR2 YYNGEE. This CDR3 has 15 amino acids. The CDR3 sequence is CASSRQGQDNSPLHF. The CDR3 region has the DNA TGTGCCAGCAGCCGGCAGGGGCAGGATAATTCACCCCTCCACTTT.

The V gene is TRBV7-3, the J gene TRBJ2-2, with D perhaps being TRBD1 or TRBD2 (6 bases each). Germline V CDR1 and CDR2: SGHTA, FQGTGA. There are 15 residues in the CDR3. V dropped 6 bases and J dropped 0 bases, with 11 bases sitting between them. Here the CDR3 reads CASSPGAPNTGELFF. In DNA form, the CDR3 reads TGTGCCAGCAGTCCGGGGGCCCCGAACACCGGGGAGCTGTTTTTT.

The chain has TRBV4-1 and TRBJ1-5; D gene ambiguous. This CDR3 has 14 residues. The V gene's germline CDR1 is MGHRA and CDR2 YSYEKL. Trimming took off 5 bases at V and 4 bases at J, with 12 bases between the two ends. The CDR3 loop is CASSFDQTNQPQHF. The DNA for the CDR3 is TGCGCCAGCAGCTTTGACCAAACGAATCAGCCCCAGCATTTT.

The chain has TRBV7-2 and TRBJ2-7; the D call may be TRBD1 or TRBD2 (5 bases each). Looked up from germline, CDR1 is SGHTA and CDR2 is FQGNSA. V was cut by 2 bases and J by 4 bases, with 15 bases left in between. The CDR3 is 15 residues long. The CDR3 loop reads CASSLSGRGRYEQYF. The CDR3, as DNA: TGTGCCAGCAGCTTATCGGGCCGGGGCCGGTACGAGCAGTACTTC.

DNA for the CDR3: TGTGCCAGCAGGGACCCAGGGAGAAGCAATCAGCCCCAGCATTTT. Its translation is CASRDPGRSNQPQHF. The chain joins TRBV28 to TRBJ1-5, with a possible D match to TRBD1 (5 bases). V lost 6 bases and J 1 base, leaving 13 bases between the germline ends. Germline V gene sequence: CDR1 MDHEN, CDR2 SYDVKM. The CDR3 extends over 15 amino acids.

This clone showed up just once. The V and J genes are TRBV27 and TRBJ2-2, with 12 positions matching TRBD2. Germline V gene data show CDR1 as MNHEY and CDR2 as SMNVEV (reference sequence). V lost 6 bases, J lost 3 bases, and 8 bases stayed unmatched. CDR3 length: 17 amino acids. The CDR3 DNA reads TGTGCCAGCAGCTTAACTAGCGGGGGGCGGGACACCGGGGAGCTGTTTTTT. Amino acid sequence: CASSLTSGGRDTGELFF.

The gene calls are TRBV5-1 and TRBJ2-2; possible D gene TRBD2, 5 bases. The germline V gene has CDR1 SGHRS and CDR2 YFSETQ. The length of the CDR3 is 15 residues. Trimming removed 0 bases at V and 7 bases at J, with 13 bases between. CDR3: CASSLDGDRGGELFF. The CDR3 nucleotides read TGCGCCAGCAGCTTGGATGGGGATCGGGGCGGGGAGCTGTTTTTT.

The V gene is TRBV30, the J gene TRBJ2-7, with 9 positions matching TRBD1. CDR3 length: 14 residues. The junction had 6 bases not matched to a gene; V was cut back by 3 bases and J by 3 bases. Looked up from germline, CDR1 is GTSNPN and CDR2 is SVGIG (reference sequence). This CDR3 reads CAWRGRGQGYEQYF. CDR3 in DNA: TGTGCCTGGAGGGGCCGGGGACAGGGCTACGAGCAGTACTTC.

This chain joins TRBV10-2 and TRBJ1-3; no firm D call. Germline V gene data show CDR1 as WSHSY and CDR2 as SAAADI. The CDR3 loop spans 16 amino acids. The ends were cut back, 8 bases at V and 1 base at J, with 18 bases in the middle. CDR3 amino acids: CASGAWGRDSGNTIYF. The CDR3 nucleotides read TGCGCCAGCGGAGCGTGGGGAAGGGATTCTGGAAACACCATATATTTT.

This clone has just one count. The V and J genes are TRBV29-1 and TRBJ1-6; D might be TRBD1 (5 bases). Per the germline V gene, CDR1 is SQVTM and CDR2 is ANQGSEA. Trimming pared 6 bases from V and 1 base from J, leaving 7 bases between. The CDR3 is made up of 13 amino acids. The CDR3: CSVQGSYNSPLHF. Here the CDR3 DNA reads TGCAGCGTCCAGGGTTCCTATAATTCACCCCTCCACTTT.

This clone appeared once. The chain joins TRBV7-2 to TRBJ2-7; the D gene is possibly TRBD2 (6 bases). Germline V gene sequence: CDR1 SGHTA, CDR2 FQGNSA. The CDR3 is made up of 14 amino acids. V was clipped by 2 bases and J by 3 bases, with 11 bases between them. Here the CDR3 reads CASSLPGGGYEQYF. The CDR3 DNA sequence: TGTGCCAGCAGCTTACCCGGGGGAGGCTACGAGCAGTACTTC.